This T cell receptor (beta chain) was obtained from a study of memory CD4+ T cells and cytomegalovirus serostatus (dated 2019 in TCRdb). A note on the overall study: The cohort comprised 35 or so healthy Belgian adults, 9 CMV seropositive and 24 CMV seronegative. To replicate a published TCR-based CMV serostatus classifier, the researchers sequenced the CD4+ memory TCRbeta repertoires of a Belgian cohort whose cytomegalovirus serostatus was known. The research as a whole found: Only CD4+CD45RO+ memory cells were sequenced, in contrast to the original study, in which naive and memory CD4+ and CD8+ populations were covered. For predicting CMV serostatus, the median bootstrapped AUC was approximately 0.95 using the original framework and less than 0.93 using a US-trained random forest. The results were interpreted as suggesting that the CMV-associated TCR signature is mostly present in the CD4+ memory repertoire. A median bootstrapped AUC of approximately 0.95 with a 95% CI of 0.76-1.00 was achieved on the Belgian cohort by the original-framework classifier. Among the roughly 160 previously reported CMV-associated TCRbeta sequences, approximately 70 showed up in the CD4+ memory repertoires, with each one found in between one and five individuals.

Concerning this clone: Its cognate antigen has yet to be identified. No base-level quality is on record; no much larger clone is a single base apart.

The Quick-DNA Microprep Kit was used to extract genomic DNA from the sorted cells. Amplification of TCRbeta DNA was done with the immunoSEQ hsTCRbeta kit, following the protocol from the manufacturer. An Illumina MiSeq instrument was used to sequence the TCRbeta libraries. In the source study's methods: Following removal of out-of-frame sequences, 2.2 million or so distinct TCRbeta sequences were retained, with an average of around 70,000 per individual. Each individual was scored according to the count of over 150 previously reported CMV-associated TCRbeta sequences and the total productive distinct TCRbeta count. A beta-binomial model was reimplemented in Python, and scikit-learn random forests with default parameters were trained on US cohort data. On the Belgian cohort, classifier performance was reported as the median AUC, along with percentile confidence intervals, across 10,000 bootstrap iterations. TCRdb limited this immuneACCESS table to in-frame rearrangements with V and J called. A share of clones is missing; checked studies link under half to unresolved V genes, and the rest is unexplained. That table is the source of V, J and clone size, and D and trimming were worked out from the DNA. This sample is represented by 80,000 or so clones; approximately 78% of them were singletons. Approximately 2.4% of the sample is in the top ten clones.

CDR1 and CDR2 were assigned from the germline V gene as KGHSH and LQKENI. The CDR3 covers 16 residues, taking in both the cysteine and the phenylalanine. CDR3 DNA is the only sequence kept; it has 48 bases, read in frame from the first base. The V and J ends are trimmed by 2 bases and 0 bases, leaving 11 bases between them. A FACSAria II was used to sort memory CD4+ T cells, defined as single viable CD3+CD4+CD8-CD45RO+ cells. CMV serostatus was determined using a Roche Elecsys assay that detects serum IgG against CMV pp150, pp28, p38 and p52. After the samples were thawed, total CD4+ T cells were enriched through positive selection using CD4 magnetic microbeads. The samples came from a separate study whose specific focus was interrogating the CD4+ T cell memory repertoire. Peripheral blood mononuclear cells were isolated and cryopreserved following standard operating procedures; serum was stored at -80 °C. The staining used CD3-PerCP (BW264/56), CD4-APC (RPA-T4), CD45RO-PE (UCHT1) and CD8-Pacific Orange (3B5) antibodies, and Sytox blue was used to exclude non-viable cells.

This receptor was identified in an adult in good health and CMV-seropositive. The sequence joins TRBV18 to TRBJ2-1; the D gene remains uncertain. The specimen sequenced was memory CD4+ T cells from blood. The CDR3 protein: CASSPFPLSSYNEQFF. The DNA is as follows: TGTGCCAGCTCACCATTTCCTCTGAGCTCCTACAATGAGCAGTTCTTC. Full variable domain (CDR3 extended with the reference TRBV18 and TRBJ2-1 proteins): NAGVMQNPRHLVRRRGQEARLRCSPMKGHSHVYWYRQLPEEGLKFMVYLQKENIIDESGMPKERFSAEFPKEGPSILRIQQVVRGDSAAYFCASSPFPLSSYNEQFFGPGTRLTVL.